This T cell receptor beta chain came from a study of T-cell memory formation after mild COVID-19. Study outcomes and limitations: While clones contracting from day 15 to 85 were balanced between CD4 and CD8, later expanders leaned CD4+.

Each CDR3 protein is one row after TCRdb ran MiXCR on the 5' RACE reads. The sample shows roughly 480,000 distinct CDR3 sequences, more than 20% of them seen only once. About this clonotype itself: Its antigen is unknown.

The germline CDR1 and CDR2 sequences are SEHNR and FQNEAQ (reference sequence). V dropped 0 bases and J dropped 8 bases, with 9 bases sitting between them. The CDR3 consists of 13 residues. The chain recombines TRBV7-9 with TRBJ2-3; D is unresolved. Material: PBMCs or a T cell subset sorted from them (not recorded which). The clonotype was recovered from an adult woman who had mild COVID-19 (a few samples of this study predate the infection). Cell type and time point are not known. The CDR3 loop is CASSLAWSATQYF. CDR3 DNA sequence: TGTGCCAGCAGCTTAGCCTGGTCGGCTACGCAGTATTTT.